The clone carrying this TCR beta chain appeared once. Sequenced by immunoSEQ multiplex PCR; TCRdb stores in-frame clones only, minus some. The sample carries 300,000 to 400,000 clones, about 90% recorded once. This entry belongs to a study of blood T cell repertoires in COVID-19. Study overall: The United States, Italy and Spain provided the acute and convalescent COVID-19 samples. From T cells, B-cell-depleted T cells, or PBMCs came the material, which was cDNA or gDNA.

The trim removed 5 bases at V and 2 bases at J, leaving 17 bases unmatched. This CDR3 comprises 19 residues. Germline V gene data show CDR1 as SEHNR and CDR2 as FQNEAQ (reference sequence). The sequenced sample consisted of peripheral blood. The origin of this receptor is a woman aged 45 to 65 with COVID-19, enrolled during active disease. The chain has TRBV7-9 and TRBJ2-2; 7 positions agree with TRBD2. CDR3 coding DNA: TGTGCCAGCAGCAAGACCTGGGTTTCCGGGACTACCAACACCGGGGAGCTGTTTTTT. This gives the protein CASSKTWVSGTTNTGELFF.